Each of the 9 T cell receptor beta chains below was sequenced from the same sample in a study of tumor-infiltrating lymphocytes in primary liver carcinoma. Co-extraction yielded RNA and DNA from 20-30 mg of unsorted bulk tissue. Making TCR beta cDNA involved approximately 510 ng total RNA and a constant-region primer. Researchers made the TCR beta libraries by running three nested multiplex PCR rounds with slightly modified ARM-PCR. PCR rounds one and two used TRBV1-TRBV30 forward primers with a C-beta reverse primer for about 11 cycles each. TCRdb itself ran the multiplex PCR reads through MiXCR, one entry per CDR3 protein. The repertoire holds about 120,000 distinct CDR3 sequences, with 65% as singletons. Material: liver tumor tissue from sampling region 1. Noted subset: tumor region T1, superior pole. The receptor source for this set is a woman aged 60-70 years with primary liver carcinoma and hepatitis B virus infection.

The V call is TRBV4-2, the J call TRBJ2-5, with D perhaps given as TRBD1 or TRBD2 (5 bases each). Germline V gene lookup returns CDR1 LGHNA and CDR2 YNFKEQ. V was shortened by 0 bases and J by 5 bases, with 19 bases between the two germline ends. The CDR3 is made up of 17 amino acids. CDR3 sequence (DNA): TGTGCCAGCAGCCAAGACGGGGCGCGAACCCCCCCCGAGACCCAGTACTTC. Protein product: CASSQDGARTPPETQYF.

About this clonotype itself: Just one base apart from a much larger clone, this may be a read error. The chain couples TRBV4-1 to TRBJ1-5; a weak D match, TRBD1 (6 bases). The CDR3 totals 17 residues. Germline V CDR1 and CDR2: MGHRA, YSYEKL. The CDR3 loop reads CASSQDRSRGFNQSQHF. The CDR3 nucleotides are TGCGCCAGCAGCCAAGATAGGTCCAGGGGATTCAATCAGTCCCAGCATTTT.

The V gene is TRBV28, the J gene TRBJ1-1; 8 nucleotides align to TRBD1. V was pared by 1 base and J by 8 bases, with 21 bases of the junction left unmatched. This CDR3 has 19 residues. Per germline, CDR1 MDHEN and CDR2 SYDVKM. CDR3 residues: CASSLSRDRNLRGEAEAFF. The CDR3 DNA reads TGTGCCAGCAGTTTATCCAGGGACAGGAACCTCCGTGGGGAGGCCGAAGCTTTCTTT. Combining the CDR3 with reference TRBV28 and TRBJ1-1 gives the whole variable domain DVKVTQSSRYLVKRTGEKVFLECVQDMDHENMFWYRQDPGLGLRLIYFSYDVKMKEKGDIPEGYSVSREKKERFSLILESASTNQTSMYLCASSLSRDRNLRGEAEAFFGQGTRLTVV.

The chain combines TRBV10-3 with TRBJ2-7; 9 nucleotides match TRBD1. Germline V gives CDR1 ENHRY, CDR2 SYGVKD. This CDR3 has 15 residues. Trimming at V came to 9 bases and at J to 13 bases, leaving 22 bases not matched to a gene. CDR3 bases: TGTGCCATTAACCCTGGGGGGACAGGGAACTACGAACACTACTTC. This gives the protein CAINPGGTGNYEHYF.

Of note for this clonotype: At one end the junction does not follow the germline gene, possibly because of a read error. The chain links TRBV6-5 to TRBJ2-1; possibly TRBD2 for D (6 bases). The CDR3 sequence is 14 residues long. Germline V CDR1 and CDR2: MNHEY, SVGAGI. DNA for the CDR3: TGTGTCAGCAGTTACGGGCGGGATGGGAATGAGCAGTTCTTC. Translated, it gives CVSSYGRDGNEQFF.

This clonotype was observed a single time. Because it lacks the conserved phenylalanine or tryptophan at the end, this CDR3 is likely a read error. No DNA is shown, since the ends of the CDR3 on it are uncertain; the CDR3 is the one TCRdb lists. The V call is TRBV29-1, the J call TRBJ2-1; the table's D call of TRBD1 was not tested on the DNA. CDR1 and CDR2 from the germline V gene are SQVTM and ANQGSEA. The CDR3 sequence runs 15 residues, both termini included. CDR3 sequence reads: CSVAEGGVAYNERFL.

This clonotype occurred many times. This rearrangement joins TRBV29-1 to TRBJ1-2; 12 positions match TRBD1. CDR3 length: 14 residues. CDR1 is SQVTM and CDR2 is ANQGSEA in the germline V gene. Trimming took 3 bases from V and 3 from J; bases not matched to a gene: 2. The CDR3 bases are TGCAGCGTTGAGGGACAGGGGGCAGACTATGGCTACACCTTC. It yields the protein CSVEGQGADYGYTF.

As regards this clonotype: A much larger clone differs by one base, so this may be a read error. The chain carries TRBV6-1 and TRBJ2-3; 7 bases line up with TRBD2. Germline V gene lookup returns CDR1 MNHNS and CDR2 SASEGT. The CDR3 totals 14 residues. CDR3 protein: CSSTGLGVSDTQYF. CDR3 nucleotide sequence: TGTTCCAGCACAGGACTAGGAGTATCAGATACGCAGTATTTT.

Comments on this clonotype: One junction end disagrees with the germline gene, perhaps due to a read error. This chain links TRBV6-5 with TRBJ1-5; D might be TRBD1 (5 bases). The CDR3 extends over 14 amino acids. The germline V gene encodes CDR1 MNHEY and CDR2 SVGAGI. CDR3 nucleotide sequence: TGTGTCAGCAGTTACTCTGTAGGTGGGGCGCCCCAGCATTTT. Its protein is CVSSYSVGGAPQHF.